Below are 11 T cell receptor beta chains sequenced from a single sample in a study of T cells in Graves' hyperthyroidism and ophthalmopathy. Regions amplified from RNA transcripts were the TCR beta CDR3 regions. HTBI primers were used for first-round RT-PCR of the TCR CDR3. Via MiXCR, TCRdb re-called the multiplex PCR reads, giving one row per CDR3 protein. The sample includes 150,000 to 200,000 distinct CDR3 sequences, approximately 17% of them seen just once. Sequences were obtained from blood. Source of these receptors: a woman in her forties or fifties with Graves' hyperthyroidism.

The chain uses TRBV19 and TRBJ2-7, with D unresolved. CDR3 length: 14 residues. The germline V and J ends were trimmed by 1 base and 4 bases, with 11 bases remaining between them. Germline assignment: CDR1 LNHDA and CDR2 SQIVND (reference sequence). DNA for the CDR3: TGTGCCAGTAGTATAGGTGGCAATCCGTACGAGCAGTACTTC. Translated: CASSIGGNPYEQYF.

There are many counts of this clonotype. The chain links TRBV5-5 to TRBJ2-1; maybe TRBD2 (6 bases). The V gene's germline CDR1 is SGHKS and CDR2 YYEKEE (reference sequence). The CDR3 is 16 residues long. V gave up 2 bases and J gave up 0 bases, with 12 bases separating them. As DNA, the CDR3 is TGTGCCAGCAGCTTACGGGGGTTTGCCTCCTACAATGAGCAGTTCTTC. This sequence encodes CASSLRGFASYNEQFF.

This clonotype was observed at least ten times. This sequence joins TRBV2 and TRBJ2-2, with 7 bases that match TRBD2. The CDR3 spans 19 residues. V dropped 1 base and J dropped 7; count of bases not matched to a gene: 18. In germline, CDR1 is SNHLY, CDR2 FYNNEI. CDR3 sequence reads: CASSEGPIFGTKHGGELFF. The CDR3 nucleotides are TGTGCCAGCAGTGAAGGCCCCATTTTTGGGACTAAACATGGCGGGGAGCTGTTTTTT.

This clonotype was counted many times. The V gene is TRBV6-2 or TRBV6-3, the J gene TRBJ2-3, with TRBD1 as a possible D gene (6 bases). Trimming took off 5 bases at V and 0 bases at J, with 18 bases between the two ends. The germline CDR1 and CDR2 sequences are MNHEY and SVGEGT. This CDR3 is built from 17 residues. The CDR3 nucleotides read TGTGCCAGCAGTACTCGTTGGGCAGGGGCTAGCACAGATACGCAGTATTTT. Translation: CASSTRWAGASTDTQYF.

This clonotype was seen ten or more times. This rearrangement joins TRBV2 to TRBJ1-1; D is perhaps TRBD1 (6 bases). Germline CDR1 and CDR2: SNHLY and FYNNEI. This CDR3 is 16 amino acids long. Between the trimmed V and J ends, which lost 7 bases and 0 bases, there was a span of 18 bases. The CDR3 reads CASNPPSRGLNTEAFF. CDR3 DNA: TGTGCCAGCAACCCACCCTCACGGGGGCTGAACACTGAAGCTTTCTTT. The full variable domain, rest sourced from reference TRBV2 and TRBJ1-1, is EPEVTQTPSHQVTQMGQEVILRCVPISNHLYFYWYRQILGQKVEFLVSFYNNEISEKSEIFDDQFSVERPDGSNFTLKIRSTKLEDSAMYFCASNPPSRGLNTEAFFGQGTRLTVV.

The table lists this clonotype with many counts. V usage is TRBV2 and J usage is TRBJ1-1; 10 positions match TRBD1. The CDR3 runs to 15 residues. The germline V gene has CDR1 SNHLY and CDR2 FYNNEI. V trimming: 4 bases; J trimming: 5 bases; junction bases outside the gene matches: 7. The CDR3 sequence is CASSARQGAVTEAFF. The CDR3 nucleotides are TGTGCCAGCAGTGCCCGACAGGGGGCGGTGACTGAAGCTTTCTTT.

This clonotype was picked up many times. V gene TRBV7-2 combines with J gene TRBJ2-7; perhaps TRBD1 as D (6 bases). CDR3 size: 14 residues. With 5 bases removed from V and 2 bases from J, the gap between germline ends came to 13 bases. Per germline, CDR1 SGHTA and CDR2 FQGNSA. CDR3 sequence reads: CASSPQGGPYEQYF. As DNA, the CDR3 is TGTGCCAGCAGCCCTCAAGGGGGACCCTACGAGCAGTACTTC.

This clonotype was counted a few times. J is TRBJ2-6 and V is TRBV28; D is possibly TRBD2 (7 bases). In germline, CDR1 is MDHEN, CDR2 SYDVKM. The CDR3 length is 17 residues. Trimming removed 8 bases at V and 4 bases at J, with 21 bases between. The CDR3 DNA reads as TGTGCCAGCTACTCCTGGGGGGGGGCGGGAGGGGCCAACGTCCTGACTTTC. Protein product: CASYSWGGAGGANVLTF.

As concerns this clonotype: Germline is not matched at one junction end, which may reflect a read error. The chain is built from TRBV27 and TRBJ1-1; D possibly corresponds to TRBD1 (5 bases). Per germline, CDR1 MNHEY and CDR2 SMNVEV (reference sequence). The CDR3 has 13 amino acids. The CDR3 loop is CAGSPGGNTEAFF. CDR3 nucleotides: TGTGCCGGCAGTCCTGGGGGGAACACTGAAGCTTTCTTT.

In this sample, this clonotype turned up many times. This sequence joins TRBV5-6 and TRBJ2-3; the match to TRBD1 covers 9 bases. CDR1 and CDR2 (germline): SGHDT, YYEEEE. The V gene end was trimmed by 7 bases and the J gene end by 4 bases; junction bases not matched to a gene: 10. The CDR3 covers 15 residues. The CDR3: CASGSGQGRADTQYF. The CDR3, as DNA: TGTGCCAGCGGCTCCGGACAGGGGAGGGCAGATACGCAGTATTTT.

In its sample, this clonotype was seen many times. The rearrangement uses TRBV2 and TRBJ1-5; 7 positions agree with TRBD1. The CDR3 spans 14 residues. Germline V gene data show CDR1 as SNHLY and CDR2 as FYNNEI. V gave up 5 bases and J gave up 4 bases; unmatched junction bases: 5. The CDR3 nucleotides are TGTGCCAGCAGTTGGGCAGGGGGGAATCAGCCCCAGCATTTT. This encodes CASSWAGGNQPQHF.